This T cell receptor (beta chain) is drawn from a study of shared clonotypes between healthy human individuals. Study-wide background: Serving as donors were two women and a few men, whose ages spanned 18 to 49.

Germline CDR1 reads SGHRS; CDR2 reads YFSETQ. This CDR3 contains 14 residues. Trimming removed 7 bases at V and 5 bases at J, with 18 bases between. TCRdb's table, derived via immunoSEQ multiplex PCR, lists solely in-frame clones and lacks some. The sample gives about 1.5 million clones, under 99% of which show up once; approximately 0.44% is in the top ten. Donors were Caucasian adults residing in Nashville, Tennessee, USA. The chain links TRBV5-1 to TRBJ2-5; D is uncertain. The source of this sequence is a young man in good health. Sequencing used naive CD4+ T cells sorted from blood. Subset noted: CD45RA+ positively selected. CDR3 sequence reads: CASSGPTGGETQYF. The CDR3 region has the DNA TGCGCCAGCTCGGGCCCCACGGGTGGGGAGACCCAGTACTTC.